The clone carrying this T cell receptor beta chain was counted only a few times. Its target is not known. The data stem from a study of cytomegalovirus exposure and HLA in healthy donors. Study-wide context: Early release data held 85 million or so unique TCRs from HLA-typed donors. Study-level points and caveats: Later work associated 16,951 TCR beta sequences with HLA alleles at 0.05 false discovery rate. A later analysis linked a missense DCLRE1C variant to TCR beta V- and J-gene trimming.

Germline-derived CDR1 and CDR2 are LNHDA and SQIVND (reference sequence). With 7 bases removed from V and 6 bases from J, the gap between germline ends came to 10 bases. CDR3 length: 12 residues. The PCR was carried out with 60 Vbeta primers and 13 Jbeta primers. Sequencing used immunoSEQ multiplex PCR; TCRdb keeps in-frame clones, though not all of them. Counted here are about 77,000 clones, 70% to 80% occurring once; the ten biggest clones make up around 3.7%. Sequencing was performed on PBMCs. J is TRBJ1-5 and V is TRBV19, with a possible D match to TRBD1 (5 bases). The receptor's source is a man aged 40-50 years in good health and CMV-seronegative. CDR3 sequence (DNA): TGTGCCAGTACGGGGGGAGTTCAGCCCCAGCATTTT. It translates to CASTGGVQPQHF.